This record concerns one T cell receptor beta chain sequence. Its antigen is currently unknown. The data originate from a study of T-cell reconstitution after alpha-beta-depleted transplantation in children. Unique molecular identifiers were used to barcode this TCRbeta library. MiXCR was run by TCRdb on the PCR reads, yielding one entry per CDR3 protein. The data contain about 980,000 distinct CDR3 sequences, about 31% of them singletons. Germline trimming cut 6 bases from V and 2 bases from J; bases unmatched to any gene: 9. The CDR3 sequence is 15 residues long. The germline CDR1 and CDR2 sequences are MNHNS and SASEGT. Whole-study results and caveats: The study reportedly traced alpha-beta T cells about two months after transplant to several hundred expanded graft clones. At the one-year point after transplant, T-cell counts and TCRbeta diversity were found to come mostly from T cells that had been newly produced.

This TCR was sampled from a boy less than two years old who had a stem cell transplant for SCID, so the T cells may come from the graft donor. This specimen consisted of PBMCs, mostly from graft donor cells, obtained 360 days after TCRalphabeta/CD19-depleted stem cell transplant. The chain recombines TRBV6-1 with TRBJ1-2, with 7 bases lining up with TRBD1. The CDR3 protein is CASSPTGSNNYGYTF. In DNA form, the CDR3 reads TGTGCCAGCAGCCCGACAGGGTCAAACAACTATGGCTACACCTTC.